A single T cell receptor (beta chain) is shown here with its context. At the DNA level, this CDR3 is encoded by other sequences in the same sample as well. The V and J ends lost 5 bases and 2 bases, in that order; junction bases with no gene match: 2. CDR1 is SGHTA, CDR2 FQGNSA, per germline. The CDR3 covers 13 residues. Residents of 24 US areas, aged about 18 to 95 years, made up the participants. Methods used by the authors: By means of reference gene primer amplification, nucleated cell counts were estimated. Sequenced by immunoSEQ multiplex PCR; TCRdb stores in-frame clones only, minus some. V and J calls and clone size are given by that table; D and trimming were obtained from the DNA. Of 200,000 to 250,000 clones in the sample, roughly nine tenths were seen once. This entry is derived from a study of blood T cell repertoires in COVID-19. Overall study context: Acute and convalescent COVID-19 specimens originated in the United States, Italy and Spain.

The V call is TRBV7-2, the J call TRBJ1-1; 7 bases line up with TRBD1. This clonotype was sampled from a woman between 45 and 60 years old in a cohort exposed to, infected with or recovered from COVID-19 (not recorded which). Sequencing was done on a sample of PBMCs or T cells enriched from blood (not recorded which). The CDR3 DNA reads TGTGCCAGCAGCCGGGACAGAAACACTGAAGCTTTCTTT. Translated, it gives CASSRDRNTEAFF.